The clone carrying this TCR beta chain was counted ten times or more. The CDR3 is 16 residues long. V lost 2 bases, J lost 5 bases, and 9 bases stayed unmatched. Germline V gene data show CDR1 as KGHDR and CDR2 as SFDVKD. This sample stems from a study of identical twins. TCRdb used MiXCR to reprocess the 5' RACE reads, holding one entry per CDR3 protein. The sample lists approximately 600,000 distinct CDR3 sequences, roughly 7.1% occurring once. The sample also formed part of further work on yellow fever vaccine responses in identical twins.

The sequence came from a woman aged 18-29 years in good health. The chain recombines TRBV24-1 with TRBJ1-1, with 8 bases identical to TRBD1. Sequencing was done on a sample of PBMCs. The CDR3 loop reads CATSDSGTGPRTEAFF. CDR3 nucleotide sequence: TGTGCCACCAGTGATTCCGGGACAGGCCCACGTACTGAAGCTTTCTTT.